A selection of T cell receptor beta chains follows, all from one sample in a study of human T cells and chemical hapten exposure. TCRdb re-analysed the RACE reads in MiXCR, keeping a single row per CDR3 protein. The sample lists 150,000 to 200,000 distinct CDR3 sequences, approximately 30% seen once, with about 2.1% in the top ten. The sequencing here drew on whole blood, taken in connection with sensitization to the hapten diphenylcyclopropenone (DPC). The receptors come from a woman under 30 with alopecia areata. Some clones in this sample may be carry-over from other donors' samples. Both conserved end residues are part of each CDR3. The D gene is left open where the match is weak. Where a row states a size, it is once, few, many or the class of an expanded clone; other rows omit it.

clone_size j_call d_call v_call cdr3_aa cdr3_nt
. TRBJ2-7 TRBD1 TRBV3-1 CASSGQGQGTYEQYF TGTGCCAGCAGCGGACAGGGGCAGGGGACCTACGAGCAGTACTTC
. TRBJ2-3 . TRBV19 CASSALRGRGTDTQYF TGTGCCAGTAGTGCCCTCCGAGGCAGGGGCACCGATACGCAGTATTTT
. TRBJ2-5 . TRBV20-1 CSAHSGSLPETQYF TGCAGTGCTCACTCTGGGAGCTTACCAGAGACCCAGTACTTC
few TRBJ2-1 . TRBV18 CASSPPEGNYEQFF TGTGCCAGCTCACCACCGGAGGGCAACTATGAGCAGTTCTTC
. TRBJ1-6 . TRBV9 CASSTVGENSPLHF TGTGCCAGCAGCACCGTGGGGGAGAATTCACCCCTCCACTTT
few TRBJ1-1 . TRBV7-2 CASGTPNTEAFF TGTGCCAGCGGGACACCGAACACTGAAGCTTTCTTT
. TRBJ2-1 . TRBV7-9 CASSLEGGNEQFF TGTGCCAGCAGCTTAGAAGGGGGCAATGAGCAGTTCTTC
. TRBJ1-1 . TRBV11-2 CASGRTELEAFF TGTGCCAGCGGCCGGACAGAGTTGGAAGCTTTCTTT
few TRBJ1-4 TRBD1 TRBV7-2 CASSLRAGGMEKLFF TGTGCCAGCAGCTTAAGGGCAGGGGGCATGGAAAAACTGTTTTTT
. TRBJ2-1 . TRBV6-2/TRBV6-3 CASTHKVDYNEQFF TGTGCCAGCACTCATAAGGTCGATTACAATGAGCAGTTCTTC
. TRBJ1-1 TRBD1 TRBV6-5 CASRPGQGALGAFF TGTGCCAGCAGGCCGGGACAGGGGGCTCTGGGAGCTTTCTTT
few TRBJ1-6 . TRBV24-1 CATSSTESSSPLHF TGTGCCACCAGTTCGACAGAAAGTAGTTCACCCCTCCACTTT
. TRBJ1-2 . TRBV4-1 CASSQVELTNYGYTF TGCGCCAGCAGCCAAGTGGAGCTGACTAACTATGGCTACACCTTC
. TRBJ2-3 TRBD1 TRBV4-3 CASSRGTGRDTQYF TGCGCCAGCAGCCGAGGGACAGGGAGAGATACGCAGTATTTT
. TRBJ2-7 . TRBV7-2 CASSFDRYSYEQYF TGTGCCAGCAGCTTTGACAGGTACTCCTACGAGCAGTACTTC
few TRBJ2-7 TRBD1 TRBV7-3 CASRGTGDGEQYF TGTGCCAGCAGAGGGACAGGGGATGGCGAGCAGTACTTC
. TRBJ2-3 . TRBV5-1 CASSVRSETDTQYF TGCGCCAGCAGCGTACGGAGTGAAACAGATACGCAGTATTTT
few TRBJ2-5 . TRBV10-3 CAIRGLTSQTQYF TGTGCCATCAGGGGACTGACGAGTCAGACCCAGTACTTC
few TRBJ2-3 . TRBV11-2 CASSLRAQTDTQYF TGTGCCAGCAGCTTGAGGGCCCAAACAGATACGCAGTATTTT
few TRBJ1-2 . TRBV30 CAWSTGAFYGYTF TGTGCCTGGAGCACGGGGGCTTTCTATGGCTACACCTTC
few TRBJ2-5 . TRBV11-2 CASSLGVLETQYF TGTGCCAGCAGCTTAGGTGTTTTAGAGACCCAGTACTTC